A single TCR beta chain is shown here with its context. The entry originates in a study of T-cell reconstitution after alpha-beta-depleted transplantation in children. This CDR3 has 14 amino acids. Trimming cost V 2 bases and J 5 bases, with 10 bases left between them. Germline CDR1 SGHRS, CDR2 YFSETQ. For TCRbeta, the library was prepared with unique molecular identifiers. TCRdb passed the PCR reads through MiXCR, listing each CDR3 protein once. The sample shows some 500,000 distinct CDR3 sequences, 32% of them seen only once. The TCR comes from a human donor who donated a stem cell graft to a child with aplastic anemia. Specimen: PBMCs from the stem cell graft donor, collected from the stem cell graft. The genes are TRBV5-1 and TRBJ2-2; D tentatively fits TRBD1 or TRBD2 (5 bases each). This chain's CDR3 is CASSFQWGTGELFF. CDR3 coding DNA: TGCGCCAGCAGCTTTCAGTGGGGGACCGGGGAGCTGTTTTTT.